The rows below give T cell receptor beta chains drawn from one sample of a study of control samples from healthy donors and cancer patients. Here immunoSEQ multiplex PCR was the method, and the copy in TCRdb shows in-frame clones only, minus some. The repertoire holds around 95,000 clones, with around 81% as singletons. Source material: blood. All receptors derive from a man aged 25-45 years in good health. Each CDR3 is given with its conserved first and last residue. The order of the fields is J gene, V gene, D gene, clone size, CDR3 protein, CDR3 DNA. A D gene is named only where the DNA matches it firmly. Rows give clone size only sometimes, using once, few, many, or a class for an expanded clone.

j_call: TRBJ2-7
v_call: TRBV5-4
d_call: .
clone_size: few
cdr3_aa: CASSLRDTSYEQYF
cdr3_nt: TGTGCCAGCAGCTTGAGGGACACCTCCTACGAGCAGTACTTC

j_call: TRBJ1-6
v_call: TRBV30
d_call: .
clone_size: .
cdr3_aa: CAWRSGAGNSPLHF
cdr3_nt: TGTGCCTGGAGATCTGGGGCAGGGAATTCACCCCTCCACTTT

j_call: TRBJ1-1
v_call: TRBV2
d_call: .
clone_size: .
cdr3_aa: CASSDTEAFF
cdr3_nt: TGTGCCAGTTCCGATACTGAAGCTTTCTTT

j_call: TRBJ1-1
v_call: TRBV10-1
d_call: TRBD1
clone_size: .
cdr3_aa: CASSESGQDKAFF
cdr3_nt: TGCGCCAGCAGTGAGTCGGGACAGGATAAAGCTTTCTTT

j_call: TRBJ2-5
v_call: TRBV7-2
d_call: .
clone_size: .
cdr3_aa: CASSLVVGETQYF
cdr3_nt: TGTGCCAGCAGCTTAGTTGTAGGGGAGACCCAGTACTTC

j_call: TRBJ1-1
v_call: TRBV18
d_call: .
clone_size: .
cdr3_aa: CASRASLNTEAFF
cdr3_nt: TGTGCCAGTAGGGCCAGCTTGAACACTGAAGCTTTCTTT

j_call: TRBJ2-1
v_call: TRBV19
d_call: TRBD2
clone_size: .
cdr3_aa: CATSTRRGGVNEQFF
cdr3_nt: TGTGCCACCTCAACTCGACGGGGGGGCGTTAATGAGCAGTTCTTC

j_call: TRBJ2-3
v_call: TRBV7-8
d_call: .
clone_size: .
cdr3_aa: CASSLGSGPDTQYF
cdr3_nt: TGTGCCAGCAGCTTAGGTTCAGGTCCAGATACGCAGTATTTT

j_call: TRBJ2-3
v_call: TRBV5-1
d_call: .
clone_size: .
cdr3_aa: CASSRDGSTDTQYF
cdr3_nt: TGCGCCAGCAGCCGGGACGGAAGCACAGATACGCAGTATTTT

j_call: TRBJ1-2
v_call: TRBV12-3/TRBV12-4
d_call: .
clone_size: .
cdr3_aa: CASSLRSGYTF
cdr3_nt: TGTGCCAGCAGTTTACGGTCTGGCTACACCTTC

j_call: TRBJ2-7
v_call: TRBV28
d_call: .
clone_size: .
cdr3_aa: CASHSDYEQYF
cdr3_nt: TGTGCCAGCCATTCAGACTACGAGCAGTACTTC

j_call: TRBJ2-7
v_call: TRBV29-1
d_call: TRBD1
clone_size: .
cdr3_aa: CSVGQGSFYEQYF
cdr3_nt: TGCAGCGTCGGACAGGGGTCCTTCTACGAGCAGTACTTC

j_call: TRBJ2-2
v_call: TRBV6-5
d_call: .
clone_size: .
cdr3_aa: CASSYADTGELFF
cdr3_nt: TGTGCCAGCAGTTACGCGGACACCGGGGAGCTGTTTTTT

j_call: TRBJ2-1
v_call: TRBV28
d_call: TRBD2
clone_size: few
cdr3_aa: CASSPLGLAGLYNEQFF
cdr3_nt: TGTGCCAGCAGTCCCCTGGGGCTAGCGGGGCTTTACAATGAGCAGTTCTTC

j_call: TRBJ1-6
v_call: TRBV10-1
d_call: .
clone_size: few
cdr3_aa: CASSPDRISPLHF
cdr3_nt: TGCGCCAGCAGCCCCGACAGAATTTCACCCCTCCACTTT

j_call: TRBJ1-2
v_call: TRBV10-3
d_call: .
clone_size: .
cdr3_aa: CAIRGYSGGYTF
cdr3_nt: TGTGCCATCAGAGGGTATTCGGGAGGCTACACCTTC

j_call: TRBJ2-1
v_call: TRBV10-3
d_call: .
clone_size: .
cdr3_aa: CAISDPVVRASLVF
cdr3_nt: TGTGCCATCAGTGACCCAGTTGTTAGGGCGTCTCTGGTCTTC

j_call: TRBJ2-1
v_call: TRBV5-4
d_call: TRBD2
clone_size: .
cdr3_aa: CASSLARLAGGPHEQFF
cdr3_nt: TGTGCCAGCAGCTTGGCACGACTAGCGGGGGGGCCCCATGAGCAGTTCTTC

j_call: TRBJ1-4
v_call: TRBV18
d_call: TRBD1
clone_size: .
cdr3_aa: CASSPDGTDEKLFF
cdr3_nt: TGTGCCAGCTCACCAGACGGGACAGATGAAAAACTGTTTTTT

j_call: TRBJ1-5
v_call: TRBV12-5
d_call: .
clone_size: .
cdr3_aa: CASGRFSLGNGIYSNQPQHF
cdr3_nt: TGTGCTAGTGGACGCTTCTCGCTAGGGAACGGGATCTATAGCAATCAGCCCCAGCATTTT

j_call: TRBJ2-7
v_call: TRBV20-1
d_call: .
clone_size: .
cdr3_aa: CSANHRDEQYF
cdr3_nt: TGCAGTGCTAATCACAGGGACGAGCAGTACTTC

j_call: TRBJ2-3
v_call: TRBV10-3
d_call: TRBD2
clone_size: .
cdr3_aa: CAISSSGGEDTQYF
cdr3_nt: TGTGCCATCAGTTCTAGCGGGGGGGAAGATACGCAGTATTTT

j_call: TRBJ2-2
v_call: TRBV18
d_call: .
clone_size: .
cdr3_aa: CASSPYLPDTGELFF
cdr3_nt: TGTGCCAGCTCACCGTATCTCCCGGACACCGGGGAGCTGTTTTTT

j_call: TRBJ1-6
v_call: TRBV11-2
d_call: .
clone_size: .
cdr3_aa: CASSTPPDRPNSPLHF
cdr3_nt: TGTGCCAGCAGCACGCCCCCCGACAGGCCGAATTCACCCCTCCACTTT

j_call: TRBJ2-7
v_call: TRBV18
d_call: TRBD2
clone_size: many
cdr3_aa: CASSSGGSEQYF
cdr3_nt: TGTGCCAGCTCATCCGGGGGGTCCGAGCAGTACTTC

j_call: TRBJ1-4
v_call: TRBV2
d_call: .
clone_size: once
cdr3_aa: CASSAKKIATNEKLFF
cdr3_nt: TGTGCCAGCAGTGCGAAGAAGATCGCAACTAATGAAAAACTGTTTTTT

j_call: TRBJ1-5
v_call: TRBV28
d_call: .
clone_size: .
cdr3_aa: CASSLDGMWHF
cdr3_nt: TGTGCCAGCAGTTTAGACGGTATGTGGCATTTT

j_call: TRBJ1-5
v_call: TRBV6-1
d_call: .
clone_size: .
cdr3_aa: CASSEGSTEAYSNQPQHF
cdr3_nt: TGTGCCAGCAGTGAAGGTTCGACAGAAGCATATAGCAATCAGCCCCAGCATTTT

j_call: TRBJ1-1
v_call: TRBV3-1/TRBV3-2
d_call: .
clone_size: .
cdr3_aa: CASSRRENTEAFF
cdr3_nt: TGTGCCAGCAGCCGCCGGGAGAACACTGAAGCTTTCTTT

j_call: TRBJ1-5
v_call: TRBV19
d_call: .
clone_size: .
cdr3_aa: CASSVPGAQGNQPQHF
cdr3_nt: TGTGCCAGTAGTGTACCGGGAGCCCAGGGTAATCAGCCCCAGCATTTT

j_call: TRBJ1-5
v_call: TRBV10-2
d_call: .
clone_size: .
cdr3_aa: CASSRVSSNQPQHF
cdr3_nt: TGCGCCAGCAGTAGGGTGTCGTCTAATCAGCCCCAGCATTTT

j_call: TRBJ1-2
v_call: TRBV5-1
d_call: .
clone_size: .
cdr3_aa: CASSRDRSQGPPYGYTF
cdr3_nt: TGCGCCAGCAGCAGGGACCGCAGCCAAGGCCCGCCCTATGGCTACACCTTC

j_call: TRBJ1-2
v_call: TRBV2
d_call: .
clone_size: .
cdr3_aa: CASSEMTPNYGYTF
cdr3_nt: TGTGCCAGCAGTGAAATGACACCGAACTATGGCTACACCTTC

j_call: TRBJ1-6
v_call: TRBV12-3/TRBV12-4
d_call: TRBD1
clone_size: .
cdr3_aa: CASSMGQASPLHF
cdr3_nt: TGTGCCAGCAGTATGGGACAGGCTTCACCCCTCCACTTT

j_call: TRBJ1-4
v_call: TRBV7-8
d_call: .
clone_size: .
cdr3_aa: CASSDETSPLGEKLFF
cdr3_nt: TGTGCCAGCAGCGATGAAACATCCCCCCTTGGCGAAAAACTGTTTTTT

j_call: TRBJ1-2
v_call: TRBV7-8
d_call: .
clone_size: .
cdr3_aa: CASSPTTGYGYTF
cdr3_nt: TGTGCCAGCAGCCCAACGACAGGATATGGCTACACCTTC

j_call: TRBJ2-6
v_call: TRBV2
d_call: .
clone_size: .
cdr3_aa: CASSERGRETGANVLTF
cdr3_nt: TGTGCCAGCAGTGAACGCGGCAGGGAGACTGGGGCCAACGTCCTGACTTTC

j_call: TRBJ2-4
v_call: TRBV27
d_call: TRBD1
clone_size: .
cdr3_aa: CASMPGQGQNIQYF
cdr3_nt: TGTGCCAGCATGCCGGGACAGGGCCAAAACATTCAGTACTTC

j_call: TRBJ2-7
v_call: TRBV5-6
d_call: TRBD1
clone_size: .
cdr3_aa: CASAPGTGFYEQYF
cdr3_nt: TGTGCCAGCGCCCCCGGGACAGGGTTCTACGAGCAGTACTTC

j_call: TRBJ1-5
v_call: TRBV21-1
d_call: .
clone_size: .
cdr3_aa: CASSKEAGSPQHF
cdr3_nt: TGTGCCAGCAGCAAAGAAGCCGGGTCCCCCCAGCATTTT

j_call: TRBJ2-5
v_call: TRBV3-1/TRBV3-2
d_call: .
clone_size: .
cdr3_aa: CASSHGLLQETQYF
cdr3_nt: TGTGCCAGCAGCCACGGGCTATTACAAGAGACCCAGTACTTC

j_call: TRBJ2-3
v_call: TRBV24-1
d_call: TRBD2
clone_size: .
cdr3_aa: CATSGLASTDTQYF
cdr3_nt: TGTGCCACCTCGGGACTAGCGAGCACAGATACGCAGTATTTT

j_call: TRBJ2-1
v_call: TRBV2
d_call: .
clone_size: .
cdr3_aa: CASSALQGTEQFF
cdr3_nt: TGTGCCAGCAGTGCATTACAGGGAACTGAGCAGTTCTTC

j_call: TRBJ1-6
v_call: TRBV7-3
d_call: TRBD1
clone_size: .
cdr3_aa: CASASGQASSPLHF
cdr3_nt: TGTGCCAGTGCTTCGGGACAGGCAAGTTCACCCCTCCACTTT